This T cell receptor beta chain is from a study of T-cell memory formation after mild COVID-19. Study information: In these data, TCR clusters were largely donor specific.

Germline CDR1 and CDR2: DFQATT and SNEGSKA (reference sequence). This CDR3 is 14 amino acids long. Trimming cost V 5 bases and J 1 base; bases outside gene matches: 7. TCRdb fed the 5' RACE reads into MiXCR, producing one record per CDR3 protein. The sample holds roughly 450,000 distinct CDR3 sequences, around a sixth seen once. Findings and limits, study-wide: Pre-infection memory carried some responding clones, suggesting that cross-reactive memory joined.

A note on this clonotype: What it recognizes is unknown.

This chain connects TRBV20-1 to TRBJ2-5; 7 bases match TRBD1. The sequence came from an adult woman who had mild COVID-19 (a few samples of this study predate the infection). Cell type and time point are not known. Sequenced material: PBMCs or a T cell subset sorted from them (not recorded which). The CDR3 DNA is TGCAGTGCTTCGCGAGGGGGCTTCCAAGAGACCCAGTACTTC. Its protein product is CSASRGGFQETQYF.